This TCR beta chain was identified during a study of graft-versus-host responses after intestinal transplantation. Study context: Following induction with anti-thymocyte globulin, all recipients were given tacrolimus and steroids for 2 to 4 years.

Sequenced by immunoSEQ multiplex PCR; TCRdb stores in-frame clones only, minus some. The profile shows approximately 120,000 clones, more than 90% of them singletons. The germline V gene has CDR1 SNHLY and CDR2 FYNNEI. V was pared by 8 bases and J by 0 bases, with 5 bases between. The CDR3 runs to 13 residues. General observations from the study: Present in recipient marrow, GvH clones included some that appeared first in ileum or blood.

With regard to this clone: Its antigen is not identified.

The sample here was unstimulated CD4+ T cells sorted from spleen or lymph node cells, taken before intestinal transplant. The sequence derives from a human donor who received an intestinal transplant. The V call is TRBV2, the J call TRBJ2-6; D is unresolved. The CDR3 DNA follows: TGTGCCAGCCAGGTCTCTGGGGCCAACGTCCTGACTTTC. As protein: CASQVSGANVLTF.